A single sample gave rise to the 32 T cell receptor beta chains below, sequenced in a study of T cell repertoires in cytomegalovirus infection (dated by TCRdb to 2018 to 2020). Reads for this sample came from an Illumina HiSeq 1500. TCRdb reanalyzed the raw reads on its own, using fastp at Q25 for trimming and MiXCR for clone calling, and kept in-frame beta chains. Rows with a matching CDR3 protein are joined into one entry that keeps the most common DNA and genes. Present in this sample are approximately 910,000 distinct CDR3 sequences, roughly 30% of which were seen just once. Roughly 12% of the sample rests with the top ten. What the treatment or condition label conveys for this sample: in vitro stimulation with specific CMV peptide epitopes to enrich CMV-specific T cells. No cognate antigen is known for these TCRs. The sample consisted of cultured CD8+ T cells from PBMCs, taken from culture after CMV antigen stimulation. The receptors were sampled from a human donor in good health (CMV status not recorded). Some clones in this sample may be carry-over from other donors' samples.

In this sample, this clonotype turned up a few times. This rearrangement joins TRBV11-2 to TRBJ2-1; the D gene could be TRBD1 or TRBD2 (5 bases each). Per the germline V gene, CDR1 is SGHAT and CDR2 is FQNNGV. The CDR3 has 15 residues. V gave up 5 bases and J gave up 2 bases, with 13 bases separating them. The CDR3 DNA reads TGTGCCAGCAGCCACCACCAGGGACCCTACAATGAGCAGTTCTTC. Translation gives CASSHHQGPYNEQFF.

This clonotype was seen only a few times. The chain is built from TRBV27 and TRBJ2-1, with TRBD2 as a possible D gene (7 bases). In germline, CDR1 is MNHEY, CDR2 SMNVEV (reference sequence). The CDR3 is made up of 13 amino acids. The CDR3 DNA follows: TGTGCTACCGGGGTTGGAGGGGGGGATGAGCAGTTCTTC. Translation: CATGVGGGDEQFF.

The chain combines TRBV7-9 with TRBJ2-1, with 7 nucleotides matching TRBD2. The CDR3 runs 14 residues. The V and J ends lost 2 bases and 8 bases, in that order; junction bases with no gene match: 6. Germline V lookup: CDR1 SEHNR, CDR2 FQNEAQ (reference sequence). The CDR3 is CASSLPAGGYEQFF. The CDR3 DNA sequence: TGTGCCAGCAGCTTACCCGCCGGGGGGTATGAGCAGTTCTTC.

This clonotype came up a few times. The V and J genes are TRBV18 and TRBJ2-2, with D perhaps given as TRBD1 or TRBD2 (5 bases each). Germline V gives CDR1 KGHSH, CDR2 LQKENI. The length of the CDR3 is 17 residues. Trimming took off 3 bases at V and 5 bases at J, with 19 bases between the two ends. CDR3 protein: CASSPLGAPRPTGELFF. In DNA, the CDR3 is TGTGCCAGCTCACCCCTCGGGGCGCCTAGACCGACCGGGGAGCTGTTTTTT.

The genes are TRBV20-1 and TRBJ1-2, with D uncertain. There are 14 residues in the CDR3. Germline lookup yields CDR1 DFQATT and CDR2 SNEGSKA (reference sequence). V shed 1 base and J shed 0 bases, with 9 bases lying between them. CDR3 coding DNA: TGCAGTGCTAGAGTCCCTGGAACTAACTATGGCTACACCTTC. The encoded protein is CSARVPGTNYGYTF.

This clonotype has more than one count but fewer than ten. V is TRBV12-5 and J is TRBJ1-1; D is undetermined. Germline CDR1 is LGHNT and CDR2 is FRNRAP. There are 14 residues in the CDR3. V was shortened by 1 base and J by 1 base, with 7 bases between the two germline ends. The CDR3 nucleotides read TGTGCTAGTGGTTTGGGGATAAGGAACACTGAAGCTTTCTTT. Translation: CASGLGIRNTEAFF.

The chain employs TRBV6-1 and TRBJ2-1; D is possibly TRBD1 (6 bases). CDR1 MNHNS and CDR2 SASEGT come from the germline V gene. The CDR3 is 15 residues long. The germline V and J ends were trimmed by 2 bases and 8 bases, with 16 bases remaining between them. CDR3 in DNA: TGTGCCAGCAGTGAATCCCCAGGGGCCACTCATGAGCAGTTCTTC. Protein product: CASSESPGATHEQFF.

This clonotype was counted many times. The V and J genes are TRBV7-2 and TRBJ2-1; 8 bases match TRBD2. This CDR3 comprises 15 residues. Germline loops: CDR1 SGHTA, CDR2 FQGNSA. V was clipped by 6 bases and J by 4 bases; unmatched bases: 8. CDR3 in amino acids: CASSPFGGGYNEQFF. CDR3 nucleotides: TGTGCCAGCAGTCCGTTTGGCGGGGGGTACAATGAGCAGTTCTTC.

This clonotype was counted between two and nine times. The chain recombines TRBV27 with TRBJ2-1; 9 bases are a match to TRBD1. This CDR3 has 14 residues. Looked up from germline, CDR1 is MNHEY and CDR2 is SMNVEV (reference sequence). The junction had 4 bases not matched to a gene; V was cut back by 4 bases and J by 6 bases. CDR3 in DNA: TGTGCCAGCAGTTCCAGACAGGGGGGCAATGAGCAGTTCTTC. This codes for CASSSRQGGNEQFF.

The table lists this clonotype with a few counts. The genes are TRBV6-2 or TRBV6-3 and TRBJ1-5; 8 bases map to TRBD1. The CDR3 has 18 residues. Germline CDR1 reads MNHEY; CDR2 reads SVGEGT. After removal of 6 bases from V and 0 bases from J, the junction contained 13 bases not matched to a gene. The DNA for the CDR3 is TGTGCCAGCAGCCTCGACAGGGGTCAGCTCTCTAGCAATCAGCCCCAGCATTTT. Protein: CASSLDRGQLSSNQPQHF.

This clonotype was counted only a few times. This sequence joins TRBV7-3 and TRBJ2-1; TRBD2 matches 13 bases. V lost 4 bases to trimming and J lost 5 bases; unmatched junction nucleotides: 11. Germline V gene data show CDR1 as SGHTA and CDR2 as FQGTGA. The CDR3 length is 18 residues. The CDR3 sequence: CASSSPGLAGRLNNEQFF. CDR3 sequence (DNA): TGTGCCAGCAGCTCGCCGGGACTAGCGGGAAGGCTGAACAATGAGCAGTTCTTC.

The rearrangement links TRBV29-1 to TRBJ1-1; TRBD1 is a possible D gene (6 bases). V was clipped by 7 bases and J by 2 bases, with 14 bases between them. This CDR3 comprises 13 residues. CDR1 is SQVTM, CDR2 ANQGSEA, per germline. This CDR3 is CSAGGGLNTEAFF. The CDR3 nucleotides are TGCAGCGCCGGCGGGGGGCTTAACACTGAAGCTTTCTTT.

V gene TRBV4-3 combines with J gene TRBJ1-1, with TRBD1 as a possible D gene (5 bases). CDR3 length: 15 amino acids. Per germline, CDR1 LGHNA and CDR2 YSLEER. Trimming removed 2 bases from V and 4 bases from J, with 14 bases in between. The CDR3 region has the DNA TGCGCCAGCAGCCAACGTGACAGCGACCTCACTGAAGCTTTCTTT. It yields the protein CASSQRDSDLTEAFF.

This clonotype turned up a few times. V gene TRBV6-2 or TRBV6-3 combines with J gene TRBJ2-3; 9 nucleotides match TRBD2. The junction had 5 bases not matched to a gene; V was cut back by 0 bases and J by 1 base. Germline V gene data show CDR1 as MNHEY and CDR2 as SVGEGT. The CDR3 loop spans 17 amino acids. Written as DNA, the CDR3 is TGTGCCAGCAGTTACTCGAGCCGGACTAGCGGCACAGATACGCAGTATTTT. Protein product: CASSYSSRTSGTDTQYF.

Regarding this clonotype: A much larger clone is a single base away; this may be a read error. The chain combines TRBV12-3 or TRBV12-4 with TRBJ2-2; tentatively, D is TRBD1 or TRBD2 (5 bases each). This CDR3 is 19 amino acids long. CDR3 in amino acids: CASSFFIRDAERSTGELCF. In DNA form, the CDR3 reads TGTGCCAGCAGTTTCTTCATCCGGGACGCCGAAAGGTCCACCGGGGAGCTGTGTTTT.

The J gene is TRBJ2-4, the V gene TRBV6-6, with D possibly TRBD1 on 6 matching bases. V gave up 7 bases and J gave up 1 base, with 14 bases separating them. CDR3 length: 15 amino acids. From germline, CDR1 is MNHNY and CDR2 SVGAGI (reference sequence). CDR3 in DNA: TGTGCCAGCAACTACAGGGATACGGCCAAAAACATTCAGTACTTC. Translating it yields CASNYRDTAKNIQYF.

This sequence joins TRBV24-1 and TRBJ2-1, with D unclear. Trimming removed 5 bases from V and 4 bases from J, with 8 bases in between. The CDR3 has 13 amino acids. Per germline, CDR1 KGHDR and CDR2 SFDVKD. In nucleotides, the CDR3 is TGTGCCACCAGTGGAACGGATTACAATGAGCAGTTCTTC. Residues: CATSGTDYNEQFF.

This clonotype was picked up a small number of times. DNA of the CDR3: TGTGCCAGTAGTCGTAGGACGGAGCTGGGTTCACCCCTCCACTTT. Translation gives CASSRRTELGSPLHF. The V and J genes are TRBV19 and TRBJ1-6, with unresolved D. CDR1 and CDR2 (germline): LNHDA, SQIVND (reference sequence). The CDR3 runs to 15 residues. V lost 5 bases, J lost 9 bases, and 17 bases lay in between.

This chain links TRBV12-3 or TRBV12-4 with TRBJ1-4; no reliable D call. CDR3 length: 13 residues. V lost 5 bases to trimming and J lost 4 bases, with 8 bases between them. The CDR3 nucleotides are TGTGCCAGCAGTCGGCAGCTTAATGAAAAACTGTTTTTT. Its protein is CASSRQLNEKLFF.

The genes are TRBV11-3 and TRBJ2-6; D is uncertain. The V and J ends lost 6 bases and 1 base respectively, with 13 bases between them. Germline lookup yields CDR1 SGHNT and CDR2 YENEEA. This CDR3 is built from 16 residues. The CDR3 sequence is CASSPRLGSGANVLTF. Here the CDR3 DNA reads TGTGCCAGCAGTCCGCGGCTCGGGTCTGGGGCCAACGTCCTGACTTTC. Variable domain in full (rest from reference TRBV11-3 and TRBJ2-6): EAGVVQSPRYKIIEKKQPVAFWCNPISGHNTLYWYLQNLGQGPELLIRYENEEAVDDSQLPKDRFSAERLKGVDSTLKIQPAELGDSAVYLCASSPRLGSGANVLTFGAGSRLTVL.

The gene calls are TRBV6-8 and TRBJ2-1; D gene ambiguous. Trimming left V 7 bases short and J 0 bases short, with 10 bases between. The CDR3 is 14 residues long. Germline V gene data show CDR1 as MNHGY and CDR2 as SAAAGT. The CDR3 sequence: CASTTLSSYNEQFF. Here the CDR3 DNA reads TGTGCCAGCACGACTCTGAGCTCCTACAATGAGCAGTTCTTC.

This clonotype was recorded a few times. The rearrangement links TRBV6-1 to TRBJ1-1; no definite D call. V lost 1 base and J 1 base, leaving 10 bases between the germline ends. This CDR3 comprises 15 residues. Germline CDR1 and CDR2: MNHNS and SASEGT. CDR3 sequence (DNA): TGTGCCAGCAGTGAAGGTCCCACTTGGAACACTGAAGCTTTCTTT. Protein sequence: CASSEGPTWNTEAFF.

The chain uses TRBV27 and TRBJ2-3; unclear D gene. Per germline, CDR1 MNHEY and CDR2 SMNVEV (reference sequence). V lost 0 bases and J 4 bases, leaving 11 bases between the germline ends. This CDR3 spans 15 amino acids. CDR3 nucleotide sequence: TGTGCCAGCAGTTTATCGTTTGGGGTGGCAGATACGCAGTATTTT. It encodes CASSLSFGVADTQYF.

The chain links TRBV27 to TRBJ1-2; maybe TRBD1 (6 bases). The CDR3 is 16 amino acids. Germline CDR1 and CDR2: MNHEY and SMNVEV (reference sequence). The germline V and J ends were trimmed by 0 bases and 4 bases, with 15 bases remaining between them. As DNA, the CDR3 is TGTGCCAGCAGTTTATCGGGGACACCGTTGGCCTATGGCTACACCTTC. It encodes CASSLSGTPLAYGYTF.

This clonotype appeared a few times. The junction departs from the called germline gene at one end, perhaps through a read error. This chain links TRBV25-1 with TRBJ2-7; D call uncertain. Per the germline V gene, CDR1 is MGHDK and CDR2 is SYGVNS. This CDR3 region has 11 residues. DNA for the CDR3: TGTGCCAGCAGGTGGTCCTCCGAGCAGTACTTC. Translating gives CASRWSSEQYF.

The gene calls are TRBV6-2 or TRBV6-3 and TRBJ2-4, with 7 bases identical to TRBD1. The CDR3 covers 17 residues. CDR1 is MNHEY, CDR2 SVGEGT, per germline. Unmatched junction bases numbered 18, after V lost 3 bases and J lost 10 bases. DNA of the CDR3: TGTGCCAGCAGTTATCCTAGTGCGAGACAGGGAATCGGGATTCAGTACTTC. This gives the protein CASSYPSARQGIGIQYF.

The V call is TRBV11-2, the J call TRBJ2-5; TRBD2 might be the D (7 bases). Germline CDR1 SGHAT, CDR2 FQNNGV. This CDR3 is 19 amino acids long. Trimming took off 4 bases at V and 2 bases at J, with 26 bases between the two ends. The CDR3 loop reads CASSSVPLEAGGRQETQYF. In nucleotides, the CDR3 is TGTGCCAGCAGCTCAGTACCCTTAGAGGCCGGGGGGCGTCAAGAGACCCAGTACTTC.

Concerning this clonotype: The germline gene is not matched at one end of the junction; a read error may be the cause. V usage is TRBV7-9 and J usage is TRBJ2-1; D may be TRBD2 (6 bases). Germline V gene data show CDR1 as SEHNR and CDR2 as FQNEAQ (reference sequence). The CDR3 runs 11 residues. DNA of the CDR3: TGTGTCAGCAGCGCACGGGGGGAGCAGTTCTTC. Translated, it gives CVSSARGEQFF.

The chain uses TRBV27 and TRBJ2-3; D is possibly TRBD2 (7 bases). Germline-derived CDR1 and CDR2 are MNHEY and SMNVEV (reference sequence). V lost 3 bases and J 0 bases, leaving 13 bases between the germline ends. The CDR3 length is 16 residues. In DNA, the CDR3 is TGTGCCAGCAGTTTTGGGGGGGCGGTAAGCACAGATACGCAGTATTTT. This gives the protein CASSFGGAVSTDTQYF.

This chain connects TRBV4-1 to TRBJ1-1; D is unclear. Germline CDR1 and CDR2: MGHRA and YSYEKL. With 1 base removed from V and 0 bases from J, the gap between germline ends came to 9 bases. CDR3 length: 15 residues. The CDR3 nucleotides are TGCGCCAGCAGCCAAGTAGCCCGGATGAACACTGAAGCTTTCTTT. It encodes CASSQVARMNTEAFF.

This clonotype was seen a handful of times. The chain carries TRBV20-1 and TRBJ1-1, with TRBD1 matching over 9 bases. The CDR3 contains 19 residues. Looked up from germline, CDR1 is DFQATT and CDR2 is SNEGSKA (reference sequence). V trimming: 2 bases; J trimming: 0 bases; junction bases outside the gene matches: 16. CDR3 loop: CSARPSPGQGNLMNTEAFF. DNA of the CDR3: TGCAGTGCTAGACCTAGCCCGGGACAGGGAAATCTCATGAACACTGAAGCTTTCTTT.

This clonotype has just a few counts. This chain connects TRBV7-9 to TRBJ2-1; D is unresolved. The CDR3 contains 11 residues. CDR1 is SEHNR and CDR2 is FQNEAQ in the germline V gene (reference sequence). V lost 4 bases and J 12 bases, leaving 10 bases between the germline ends. The CDR3 sequence is CASSSGGMQFF. Here the CDR3 DNA reads TGTGCCAGCAGCTCCGGTGGGATGCAGTTCTTC.